What follows are 20 T cell receptor beta chains derived from one specimen sequenced in a study of radiation and T cells in renal cell carcinoma. The time point is: blood 2 weeks post-SBRT. Treatment specified: 15 Gy SBRT to primary tumor, nephrectomy 4 weeks later. Generated by immunoSEQ multiplex PCR, the TCRdb table keeps only in-frame clones and is missing some. The repertoire holds almost 50,000 clones, with around three quarters as singletons. This material consisted of blood, taken from a patient whose treatment included radiotherapy and nephrectomy. Source of these receptors: a woman in her 70s with renal cell carcinoma.

The rearrangement links TRBV9 to TRBJ1-2; possibly TRBD1 for D (5 bases). The germline CDR1 and CDR2 sequences are SGDLS and YYNGEE. CDR3 length: 15 residues. V lost 0 bases and J 4 bases, leaving 13 bases between the germline ends. The CDR3 reads CASSVDIAGPYGYTF. CDR3 DNA sequence: TGTGCCAGCAGCGTAGATATCGCGGGACCCTATGGCTACACCTTC.

This clone turned up a few times. V and J are TRBV9 and TRBJ2-7; 11 bases are a match to TRBD1. The CDR3 is made up of 14 amino acids. Germline V gene lookup returns CDR1 SGDLS and CDR2 YYNGEE. J lost 4 bases, V lost 2 bases, and 2 bases had no gene match. The DNA for the CDR3 is TGTGCCAGCAGCGTGGGACAGGGGGGGTACGAGCAGTACTTC. The encoded protein is CASSVGQGGYEQYF.

The chain recombines TRBV4-1 with TRBJ2-1; 8 nucleotides agree with TRBD2. This CDR3 has 15 residues. The V segment lost 4 bases and the J segment 3 bases; nucleotides outside the gene matches: 5. CDR1 and CDR2 from the germline V gene are MGHRA and YSYEKL. This chain's CDR3 is CASSLAGLFYNEQFF. The CDR3 DNA reads TGCGCCAGCAGCCTAGCGGGACTTTTCTACAATGAGCAGTTCTTC.

This chain joins TRBV2 and TRBJ2-2; D tentatively reads TRBD1 or TRBD2 (6 bases each). V was clipped by 6 bases and J by 5 bases, with 10 bases between them. The length of the CDR3 is 13 residues. CDR1 is SNHLY, CDR2 FYNNEI, per germline. CDR3 sequence: CASSGGGTGELFF. CDR3 coding DNA: TGTGCCAGCAGCGGAGGGGGGACCGGGGAGCTGTTTTTT.

The chain couples TRBV4-1 to TRBJ1-6; D is possibly TRBD1 (6 bases). Germline V CDR1 and CDR2: MGHRA, YSYEKL. With 0 bases removed from V and 4 bases from J, the gap between germline ends came to 13 bases. The CDR3 is made up of 17 amino acids. CDR3 DNA: TGCGCCAGCAGCCAAGAGGTGGGGGGGGCGTATAATTCACCCCTCCACTTT. It codes for CASSQEVGGAYNSPLHF.

This clone was detected a few times. This chain joins TRBV7-9 and TRBJ2-2; 9 nucleotides line up with TRBD1. The CDR3 runs to 16 residues. The junction had 7 bases not matched to a gene; V was cut back by 4 bases and J by 4 bases. Germline values: CDR1 SEHNR, CDR2 FQNEAQ (reference sequence). CDR3 region: CASSSAGTGSTGELFF. In DNA, the CDR3 is TGTGCCAGCAGCTCCGCCGGGACAGGGAGCACCGGGGAGCTGTTTTTT. The variable domain in full, with the rest retrieved from reference TRBV7-9 and TRBJ2-2, is DTGVSQNPRHKITKRGQNVTFRCDPISEHNRLYWYRQTLGQGPEFLTYFQNEAQLEKSRLLSDRFSAERPKGSFSTLEIQRTEQGDSAMYLCASSSAGTGSTGELFFGEGSRLTVL.

DNA of the CDR3: TGTGCCAGCAGCCTGAAAGGGACACTTATTTACAATGAGCAGTTCTTC. Translated: CASSLKGTLIYNEQFF. The V and J genes are TRBV5-6 and TRBJ2-1; D might be TRBD1 (6 bases). Trimming removed 4 bases at V and 4 bases at J, with 18 bases between. Germline-derived CDR1 and CDR2 are SGHDT and YYEEEE. CDR3 size: 16 residues.

V usage is TRBV5-1 and J usage is TRBJ2-1; D remains unclear. The V end was cut by 5 bases, the J end by 8 bases, with 17 bases between. This CDR3 spans 14 amino acids. Germline-derived CDR1 and CDR2 are SGHRS and YFSETQ. The chain's CDR3 is CASSVEALRYEQFF. In DNA, the CDR3 is TGCGCCAGCAGTGTAGAGGCCCTAAGGTATGAGCAGTTCTTC.

V is TRBV10-2 and J is TRBJ1-1; 7 positions match TRBD1. Germline CDR1 and CDR2: WSHSY and SAAADI. This CDR3 has 14 residues. The V and J ends lost 2 bases and 6 bases, in that order; junction bases with no gene match: 6. The CDR3 DNA sequence: TGCGCCAGCAGTGAGCAGGGGGGCGGTCCTGAAGCTTTCTTT. It yields the protein CASSEQGGGPEAFF.

The chain joins TRBV4-1 to TRBJ1-4, with a tentative D call TRBD1 (5 bases). The CDR3 is 14 residues long. V lost 6 bases to trimming and J lost 7 bases, with 15 bases between them. The germline gives CDR1 MGHRA, CDR2 YSYEKL. The CDR3 protein is CASRLPGPSEKLFF. CDR3 DNA sequence: TGCGCCAGCAGATTACCGGGACCTAGTGAAAAACTGTTTTTT.

Written as DNA, the CDR3 is TGCAGCGTTGAAGATCAAGACAGGGGAGAGACCCAGTACTTC. It is translated as CSVEDQDRGETQYF. This chain links TRBV29-1 with TRBJ2-5; TRBD1 aligns across 8 bases. Unmatched junction bases numbered 4, after V lost 0 bases and J lost 4 bases. CDR1 is SQVTM, CDR2 ANQGSEA, per germline. The CDR3 is 14 residues long.

This clone was seen just once. The chain employs TRBV4-2 and TRBJ1-4, with D perhaps matching TRBD1 (5 bases). Germline V gives CDR1 LGHNA, CDR2 YNFKEQ. V was shortened by 2 bases and J by 6 bases, with 10 bases between the two germline ends. The CDR3 runs to 14 residues. CDR3 sequence (DNA): TGTGCCAGCAGCCAACAGGACACCTATGAAAAACTGTTTTTT. Its translation is CASSQQDTYEKLFF.

The genes are TRBV7-6 and TRBJ2-1, with D possibly being TRBD1 (6 bases). V lost 3 bases to trimming and J lost 0 bases, with 9 bases between them. Germline assignment: CDR1 SGHVS and CDR2 FNYEAQ. CDR3 length equals 15 residues. This chain's CDR3 is CASSFSDSSYNEQFF. CDR3 nucleotides: TGTGCCAGCAGCTTCTCGGACAGCTCCTACAATGAGCAGTTCTTC.

The chain carries TRBV2 and TRBJ2-2, with a weak D call TRBD1 (6 bases). The CDR3 loop spans 12 amino acids. Germline V lookup: CDR1 SNHLY, CDR2 FYNNEI. The V end lost 5 bases, the J end lost 8 bases, and 9 bases lay between the germline ends. CDR3 loop: CASSIQGGELFF. The CDR3 DNA follows: TGTGCCAGCAGTATACAGGGAGGGGAGCTGTTTTTT. The full variable domain, rest sourced from reference TRBV2 and TRBJ2-2, is EPEVTQTPSHQVTQMGQEVILRCVPISNHLYFYWYRQILGQKVEFLVSFYNNEISEKSEIFDDQFSVERPDGSNFTLKIRSTKLEDSAMYFCASSIQGGELFFGEGSRLTVL.

This chain joins TRBV5-6 and TRBJ1-2; D not certain. V was cut by 4 bases and J by 8 bases, with 21 bases left in between. The germline gives CDR1 SGHDT, CDR2 YYEEEE. CDR3 size: 15 residues. The CDR3 protein is CASSASGTPSRGYTF. Written as DNA, the CDR3 is TGTGCCAGCAGCGCCTCCGGAACCCCGAGCAGGGGCTACACCTTC.

This clone was counted many times. This sample also contains other DNA sequences that code for the same CDR3. This chain links TRBV5-1 with TRBJ1-1; unclear D gene. The V end was cut by 4 bases, the J end by 6 bases, with 22 bases between. This CDR3 spans 16 amino acids. The germline CDR1 and CDR2 sequences are SGHRS and YFSETQ. The CDR3 protein is CASSGRGGSSDAEAFF. DNA of the CDR3: TGCGCCAGCAGCGGACGTGGAGGGTCGTCAGACGCTGAAGCTTTCTTT. The whole variable domain, filled in from reference TRBV5-1 and TRBJ1-1, reads KAGVTQTPRYLIKTRGQQVTLSCSPISGHRSVSWYQQTPGQGLQFLFEYFSETQRNKGNFPGRFSGRQFSNSRSEMNVSTLELGDSALYLCASSGRGGSSDAEAFFGQGTRLTVV.

V and J are TRBV2 and TRBJ2-7; possibly TRBD2 for D (6 bases). V was shortened by 3 bases and J by 2 bases, with 11 bases between the two germline ends. Germline CDR1 is SNHLY and CDR2 is FYNNEI. This CDR3 comprises 14 residues. The CDR3 nucleotides are TGTGCCAGCAGTGATTTGGGCGGGACCTACGAGCAGTACTTC. It codes for CASSDLGGTYEQYF. Combining the CDR3 with reference TRBV2 and TRBJ2-7 gives the whole variable domain EPEVTQTPSHQVTQMGQEVILRCVPISNHLYFYWYRQILGQKVEFLVSFYNNEISEKSEIFDDQFSVERPDGSNFTLKIRSTKLEDSAMYFCASSDLGGTYEQYFGPGTRLTVT.

V usage is TRBV5-6 and J usage is TRBJ2-7, with D perhaps TRBD2 (5 bases). The CDR3 loop spans 14 amino acids. The V end lost 4 bases, the J end lost 9 bases, and 20 bases lay between the germline ends. Per germline, CDR1 SGHDT and CDR2 YYEEEE. In nucleotides, the CDR3 is TGTGCCAGCAGCCGCTCGGGGTCAACCATTGGGCAGTACTTC. This gives the protein CASSRSGSTIGQYF.

The rearrangement links TRBV2 to TRBJ2-4; 13 positions match TRBD2. J was trimmed by 9 bases and V by 5 bases; bases with no gene match: 7. Germline-derived CDR1 and CDR2 are SNHLY and FYNNEI. CDR3 length: 15 amino acids. CDR3 protein: CASSQGLAGQSIQYF. The CDR3 coding sequence is TGTGCCAGCAGTCAGGGACTAGCGGGACAGAGCATTCAGTACTTC.

This rearrangement joins TRBV4-1 to TRBJ2-5, with D tentatively TRBD2 (5 bases). The end of the DNA is better explained by TRBJ2-7, so the J call may be wrong. CDR3 length equals 16 residues. Per the germline V gene, CDR1 is MGHRA and CDR2 is YSYEKL. CDR3 sequence (DNA): TGCGCCAGCAGCCAAGGCTCCGGACTCAGCTCCTACGAGCAGTACTTC. Protein product: CASSQGSGLSSYEQYF.